This T cell receptor beta chain was recovered during a study of cytomegalovirus exposure and HLA in healthy donors. CDR1 and CDR2 from the germline V gene are SNHLY and FYNNEI. This CDR3 has 14 amino acids. V lost 7 bases, J lost 2 bases, and 14 bases lay in between. Both 60 Vbeta primers and 13 Jbeta primers went into the PCR. Method: immunoSEQ multiplex PCR; TCRdb's copy keeps in-frame clones and lacks some. This repertoire shows about 160,000 clones, approximately 81% found once; its top ten account for approximately 2.4%. This clone occurred a few times. This TCR was sampled from a female donor in good health and CMV-seronegative. The sequenced sample consisted of PBMCs. The V and J genes are TRBV2 and TRBJ1-2, with D perhaps TRBD1 (5 bases). The CDR3 sequence is CASMPGRTNYGYTF. As DNA, the CDR3 is TGTGCCAGCATGCCAGGGCGGACGAACTATGGCTACACCTTC. Supplemented by reference TRBV2 and TRBJ1-2, the full variable domain reads EPEVTQTPSHQVTQMGQEVILRCVPISNHLYFYWYRQILGQKVEFLVSFYNNEISEKSEIFDDQFSVERPDGSNFTLKIRSTKLEDSAMYFCASMPGRTNYGYTFGSGTRLTVV.